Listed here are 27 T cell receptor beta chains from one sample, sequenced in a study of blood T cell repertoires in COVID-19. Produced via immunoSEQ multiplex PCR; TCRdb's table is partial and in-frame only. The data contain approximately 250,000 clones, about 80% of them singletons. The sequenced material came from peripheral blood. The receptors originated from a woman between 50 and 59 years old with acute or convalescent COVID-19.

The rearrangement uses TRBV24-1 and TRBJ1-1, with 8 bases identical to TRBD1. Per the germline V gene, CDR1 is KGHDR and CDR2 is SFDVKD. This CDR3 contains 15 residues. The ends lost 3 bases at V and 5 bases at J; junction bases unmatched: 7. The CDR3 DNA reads TGTGCCACCAGTGATCGAAGGACAGGGAAGACTGAAGCTTTCTTT. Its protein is CATSDRRTGKTEAFF.

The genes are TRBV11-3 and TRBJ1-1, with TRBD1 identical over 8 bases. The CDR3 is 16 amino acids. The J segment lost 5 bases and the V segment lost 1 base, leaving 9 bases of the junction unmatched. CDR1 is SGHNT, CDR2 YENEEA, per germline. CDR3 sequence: CASSLGPGQGSTEAFF. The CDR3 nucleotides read TGTGCCAGCAGCTTAGGACCCGGACAGGGTTCGACTGAAGCTTTCTTT.

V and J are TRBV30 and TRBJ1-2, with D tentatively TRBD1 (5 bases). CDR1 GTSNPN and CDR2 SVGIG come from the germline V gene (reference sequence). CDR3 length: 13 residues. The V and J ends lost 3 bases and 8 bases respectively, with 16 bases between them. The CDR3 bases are TGTGCCTGGAGCCCCGGGCGGGGGGAAGGCTACACCTTC. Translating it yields CAWSPGRGEGYTF.

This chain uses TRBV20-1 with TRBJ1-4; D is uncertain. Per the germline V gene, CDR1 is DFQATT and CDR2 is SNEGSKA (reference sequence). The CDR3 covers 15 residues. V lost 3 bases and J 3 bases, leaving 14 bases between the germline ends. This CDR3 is CSASDPGLANEKLFF. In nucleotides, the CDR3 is TGCAGTGCTAGTGACCCGGGGTTAGCTAATGAAAAACTGTTTTTT.

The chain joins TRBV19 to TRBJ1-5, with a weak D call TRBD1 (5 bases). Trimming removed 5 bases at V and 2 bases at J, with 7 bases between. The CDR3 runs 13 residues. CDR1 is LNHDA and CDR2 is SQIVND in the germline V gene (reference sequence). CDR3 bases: TGTGCCAGTAGTGGGGCCGGCAATCAGCCCCAGCATTTT. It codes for CASSGAGNQPQHF.

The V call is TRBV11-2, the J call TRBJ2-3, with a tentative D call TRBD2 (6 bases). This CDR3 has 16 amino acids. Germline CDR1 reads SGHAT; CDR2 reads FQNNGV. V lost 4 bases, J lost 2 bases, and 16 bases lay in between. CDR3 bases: TGTGCCAGCAGCTCCACCCGATCTAGCGACACAGATACGCAGTATTTT. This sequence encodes CASSSTRSSDTDTQYF.

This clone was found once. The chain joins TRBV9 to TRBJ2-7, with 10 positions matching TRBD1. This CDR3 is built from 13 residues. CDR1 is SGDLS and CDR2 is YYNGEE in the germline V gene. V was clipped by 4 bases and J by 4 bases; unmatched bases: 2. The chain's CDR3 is CASSRDRGYEQYF. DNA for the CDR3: TGTGCCAGCAGCCGGGACAGGGGTTACGAGCAGTACTTC.

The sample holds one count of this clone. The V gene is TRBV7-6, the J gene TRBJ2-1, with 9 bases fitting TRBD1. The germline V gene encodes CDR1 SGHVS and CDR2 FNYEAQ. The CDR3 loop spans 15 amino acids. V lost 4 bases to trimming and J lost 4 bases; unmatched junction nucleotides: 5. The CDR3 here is CASSSSGTGYNEQFF. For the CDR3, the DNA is TGTGCCAGCAGCTCTTCCGGGACAGGGTACAATGAGCAGTTCTTC.

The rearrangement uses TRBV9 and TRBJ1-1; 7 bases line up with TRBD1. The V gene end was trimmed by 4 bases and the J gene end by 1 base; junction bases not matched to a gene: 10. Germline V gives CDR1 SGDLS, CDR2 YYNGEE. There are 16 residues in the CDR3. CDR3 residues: CASSKPTGPSNTEAFF. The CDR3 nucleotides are TGTGCCAGCAGCAAACCGACAGGGCCCTCGAACACTGAAGCTTTCTTT.

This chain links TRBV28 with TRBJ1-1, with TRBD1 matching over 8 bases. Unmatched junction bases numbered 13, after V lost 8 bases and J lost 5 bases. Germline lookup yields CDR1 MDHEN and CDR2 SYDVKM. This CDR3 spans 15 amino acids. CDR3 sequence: CASAGYRGGWTEAFF. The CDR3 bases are TGTGCCAGCGCGGGATACAGGGGGGGTTGGACTGAAGCTTTCTTT. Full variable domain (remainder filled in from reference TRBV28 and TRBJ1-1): DVKVTQSSRYLVKRTGEKVFLECVQDMDHENMFWYRQDPGLGLRLIYFSYDVKMKEKGDIPEGYSVSREKKERFSLILESASTNQTSMYLCASAGYRGGWTEAFFGQGTRLTVV.

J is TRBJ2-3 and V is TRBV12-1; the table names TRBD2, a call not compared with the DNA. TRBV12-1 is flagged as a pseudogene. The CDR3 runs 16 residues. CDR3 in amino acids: CASSSTGRAGTDTQYF. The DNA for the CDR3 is TGTGCCAGCAGCTCCACTGGGAGGGCCGGCACAGATACGCAGTATTTT.

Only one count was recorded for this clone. The CDR3 region has the DNA TGTGCCAGCTCACCACCGAGCCAGGGAGGGAATTCTAGAAATTCACCCCTCCACTTT. Translating gives CASSPPSQGGNSRNSPLHF. The chain combines TRBV18 with TRBJ1-6, with D maybe TRBD1 (5 bases). Germline CDR1 reads KGHSH; CDR2 reads LQKENI. This CDR3 region has 19 residues. Between the trimmed V and J ends, which lost 0 bases and 7 bases, there was a span of 22 bases.

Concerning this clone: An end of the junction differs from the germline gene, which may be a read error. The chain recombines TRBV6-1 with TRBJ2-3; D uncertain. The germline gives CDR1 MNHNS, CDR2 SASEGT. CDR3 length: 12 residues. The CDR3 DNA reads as TGTGCCAGCAGTGAAGCGTTCCGGGTTTGGTCTTTT. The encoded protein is CASSEAFRVWSF.

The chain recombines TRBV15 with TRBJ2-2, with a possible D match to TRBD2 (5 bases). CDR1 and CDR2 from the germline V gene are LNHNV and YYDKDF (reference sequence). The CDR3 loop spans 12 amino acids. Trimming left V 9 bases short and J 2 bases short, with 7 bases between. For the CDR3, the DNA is TGTGCCACGAGGGTCAACACCGGGGAGCTGTTTTTT. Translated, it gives CATRVNTGELFF.

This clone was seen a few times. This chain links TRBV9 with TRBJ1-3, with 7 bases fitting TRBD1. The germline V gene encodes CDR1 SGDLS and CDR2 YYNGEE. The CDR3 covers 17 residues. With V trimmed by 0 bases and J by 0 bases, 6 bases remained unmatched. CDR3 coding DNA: TGTGCCAGCAGCGTAGATCCCGGACAGGTCTCTGGAAACACCATATATTTT. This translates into CASSVDPGQVSGNTIYF.

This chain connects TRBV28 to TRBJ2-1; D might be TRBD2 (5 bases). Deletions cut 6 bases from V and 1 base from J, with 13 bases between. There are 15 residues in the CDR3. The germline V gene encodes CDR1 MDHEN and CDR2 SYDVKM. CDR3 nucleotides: TGTGCCAGCAGCCTCCGCGGACTTTCCTACAATGAGCAGTTCTTC. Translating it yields CASSLRGLSYNEQFF.

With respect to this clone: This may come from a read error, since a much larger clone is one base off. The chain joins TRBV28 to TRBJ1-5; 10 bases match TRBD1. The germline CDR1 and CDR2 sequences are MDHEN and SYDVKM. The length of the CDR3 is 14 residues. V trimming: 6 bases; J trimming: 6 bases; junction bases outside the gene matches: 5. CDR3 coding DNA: TGTGCCAGCAGCTCCGGGACAGGGGTTCAGCCCCAGCATTTT. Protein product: CASSSGTGVQPQHF.

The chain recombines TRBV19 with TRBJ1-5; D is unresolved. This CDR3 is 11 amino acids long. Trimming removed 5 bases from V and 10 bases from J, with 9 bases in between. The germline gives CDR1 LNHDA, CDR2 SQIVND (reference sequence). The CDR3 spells CASSGLGPQHF. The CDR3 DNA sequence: TGTGCCAGTAGTGGGCTTGGACCCCAGCATTTT.

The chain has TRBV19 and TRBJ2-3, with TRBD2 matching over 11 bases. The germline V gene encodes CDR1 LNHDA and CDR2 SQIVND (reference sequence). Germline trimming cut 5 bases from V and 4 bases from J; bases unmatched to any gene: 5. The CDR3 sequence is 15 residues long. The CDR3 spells CASSPLAGVSDTQYF. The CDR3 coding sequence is TGTGCCAGTAGTCCACTAGCGGGGGTATCAGATACGCAGTATTTT.

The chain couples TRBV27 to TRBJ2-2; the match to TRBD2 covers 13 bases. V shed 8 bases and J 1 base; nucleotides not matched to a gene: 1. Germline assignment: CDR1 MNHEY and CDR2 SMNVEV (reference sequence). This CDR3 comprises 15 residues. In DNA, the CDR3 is TGTGCCAGCCGGACTAGCGGGAGGAACACCGGGGAGCTGTTTTTT. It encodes CASRTSGRNTGELFF.

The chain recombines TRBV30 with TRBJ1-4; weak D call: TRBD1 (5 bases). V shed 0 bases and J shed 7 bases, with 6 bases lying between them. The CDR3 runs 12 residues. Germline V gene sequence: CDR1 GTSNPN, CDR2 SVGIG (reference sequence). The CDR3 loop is CAWSVTAEKLFF. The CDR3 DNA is TGTGCCTGGAGTGTGACAGCTGAAAAACTGTTTTTT.

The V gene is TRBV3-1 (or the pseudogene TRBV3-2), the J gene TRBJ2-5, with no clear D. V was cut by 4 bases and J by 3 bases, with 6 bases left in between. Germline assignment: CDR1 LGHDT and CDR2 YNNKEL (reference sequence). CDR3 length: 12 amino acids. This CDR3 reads CASSRAEETQYF. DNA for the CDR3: TGTGCCAGCAGCCGGGCCGAAGAGACCCAGTACTTC.

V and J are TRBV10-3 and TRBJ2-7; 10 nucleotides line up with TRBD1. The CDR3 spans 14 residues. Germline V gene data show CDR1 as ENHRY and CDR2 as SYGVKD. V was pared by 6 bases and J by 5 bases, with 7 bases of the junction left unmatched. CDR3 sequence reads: CAIRPGQGLHEQYF. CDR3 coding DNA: TGTGCCATCAGGCCGGGACAGGGGCTCCACGAGCAGTACTTC.

The CDR3 DNA sequence: TGTGCCAGCAGTCAGACATTAAAGGAAGGAAAACTGTTTTTT. Its translation: CASSQTLKEGKLFF. The rearrangement uses TRBV27 and TRBJ1-4; no clear D gene. The CDR3 has 14 amino acids. Between the trimmed V and J ends, which lost 5 bases and 10 bases, there was a span of 17 bases. Germline V gene sequence: CDR1 MNHEY, CDR2 SMNVEV (reference sequence).

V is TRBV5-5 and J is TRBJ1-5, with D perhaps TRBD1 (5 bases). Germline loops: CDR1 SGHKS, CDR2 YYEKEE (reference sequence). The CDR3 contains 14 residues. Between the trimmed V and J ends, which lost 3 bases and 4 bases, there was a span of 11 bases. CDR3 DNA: TGTGCCAGCAGCTCAGGGACTTCTAATCAGCCCCAGCATTTT. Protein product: CASSSGTSNQPQHF.

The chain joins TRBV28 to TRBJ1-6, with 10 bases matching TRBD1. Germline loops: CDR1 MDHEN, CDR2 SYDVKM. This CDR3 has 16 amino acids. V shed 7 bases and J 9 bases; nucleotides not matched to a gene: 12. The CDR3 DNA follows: TGTGCCAGCAACATGCGGGACAGGGGAATTAGTTCACCCCTCCACTTT. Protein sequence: CASNMRDRGISSPLHF. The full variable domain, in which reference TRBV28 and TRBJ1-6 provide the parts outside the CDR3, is DVKVTQSSRYLVKRTGEKVFLECVQDMDHENMFWYRQDPGLGLRLIYFSYDVKMKEKGDIPEGYSVSREKKERFSLILESASTNQTSMYLCASNMRDRGISSPLHFGNGTRLTVT.

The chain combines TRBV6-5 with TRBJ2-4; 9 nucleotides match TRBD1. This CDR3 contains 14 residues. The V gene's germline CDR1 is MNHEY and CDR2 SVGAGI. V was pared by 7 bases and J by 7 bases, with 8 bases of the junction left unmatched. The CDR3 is CASTTGGMTNIQYF. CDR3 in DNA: TGTGCCAGCACGACAGGGGGGATGACGAACATTCAGTACTTC.